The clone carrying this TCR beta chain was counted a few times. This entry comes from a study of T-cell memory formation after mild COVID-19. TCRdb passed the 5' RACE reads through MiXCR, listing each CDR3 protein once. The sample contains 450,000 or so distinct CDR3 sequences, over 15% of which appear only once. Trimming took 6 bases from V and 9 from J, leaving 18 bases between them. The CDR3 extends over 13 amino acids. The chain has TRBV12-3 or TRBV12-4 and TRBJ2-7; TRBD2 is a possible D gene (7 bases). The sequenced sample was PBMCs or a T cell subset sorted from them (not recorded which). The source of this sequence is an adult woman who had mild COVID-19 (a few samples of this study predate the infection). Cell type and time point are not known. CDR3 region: CASSPGWGGGQYF. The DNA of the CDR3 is TGTGCCAGCAGCCCTGGATGGGGGGGCGGGCAGTACTTC.